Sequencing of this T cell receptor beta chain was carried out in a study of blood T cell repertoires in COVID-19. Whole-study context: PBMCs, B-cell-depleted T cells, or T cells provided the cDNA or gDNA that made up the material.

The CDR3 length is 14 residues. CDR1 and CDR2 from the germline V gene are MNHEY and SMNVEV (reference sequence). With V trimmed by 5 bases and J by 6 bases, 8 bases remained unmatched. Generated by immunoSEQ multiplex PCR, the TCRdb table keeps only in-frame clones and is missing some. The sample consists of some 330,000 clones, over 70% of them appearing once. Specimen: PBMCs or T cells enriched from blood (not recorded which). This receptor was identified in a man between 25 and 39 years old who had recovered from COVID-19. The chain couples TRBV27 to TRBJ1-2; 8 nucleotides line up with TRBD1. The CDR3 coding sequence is TGTGCCAGCAGTAAAATGGACAGGGAAGATGGCTACACCTTC. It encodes CASSKMDREDGYTF.